This TCR beta chain was identified during a study of OX40 agonist ivuxolimab in advanced cancers. Study in general: Three partial responders included one hepatocellular carcinoma patient and two cutaneous melanoma patients.

Any history of autoimmune disease or systemic immunosuppression disqualified patients. Sampled blood was obtained at baseline, cycle 4 day 1, and cycle 7 day 1. Trimming took 2 bases from V and 2 from J; bases not matched to a gene: 4. The CDR3 sequence is 15 residues long. Germline-derived CDR1 and CDR2 are SGHKS and YYEKEE (reference sequence). TCRdb's copy holds only in-frame clones and misses some; the assay was immunoSEQ multiplex PCR. This table has around 69,000 clones, around 87% appearing once. V is TRBV5-5 and J is TRBJ2-7; 10 bases agree with TRBD1. The material was CD4+ or CD8+ T cells sorted from blood, obtained in a trial of the OX40 agonist ivuxolimab. This sequence originates from an adult with an advanced solid tumor such as melanoma, head and neck, liver or kidney cancer. This CDR3 is CASSLDGTGAYEQYF. In DNA, the CDR3 is TGTGCCAGCAGCTTAGATGGGACAGGGGCCTACGAGCAGTACTTC.